A selection of T cell receptor beta chains follows, all from one sample in a study of T cell repertoires in cytomegalovirus infection. One entry per CDR3 protein results from TCRdb running MiXCR on the reads. The sample consists of 150,000 to 200,000 distinct CDR3 sequences, about 21% of them appearing once. Sequencing input: PBMCs. These receptors came from a human donor in good health (CMV status not recorded). Some clones in this sample may be carry-over from other donors' samples. CDR3s include the opening cysteine and the closing phenylalanine or tryptophan. A D gene is named only where the DNA matches it firmly. Some rows have no size entry. The others give once, few or many, or a class for an expanded clone.

few . TRBJ2-3 TRBV6-4 CASSDHTDTQYF TGTGCCAGCAGCGACCACACAGATACGCAGTATTTT
. . TRBJ1-6 TRBV4-1 CASSQDPPLSNSPLHF TGCGCCAGCAGCCAAGATCCGCCGCTTTCTAATTCACCCCTCCACTTT
few TRBD1 TRBJ1-1 TRBV12-3/TRBV12-4 CASSRGQALVNTEAFF TGTGCCAGCAGTCGTGGACAGGCGCTAGTGAACACTGAAGCTTTCTTT
few . TRBJ2-2 TRBV5-1 CASSLDSPYEELFF TGCGCCAGCAGCTTGGACAGCCCCTACGAGGAGCTGTTTTTT
few . TRBJ2-2 TRBV12-5 CASGSLVGTGELFF TGTGCTAGTGGTTCACTAGTTGGGACCGGGGAGCTGTTTTTT
. TRBD1 TRBJ2-2 TRBV5-4 CASSRKGARDTGELFF TGTGCCAGCAGCCGAAAGGGGGCGCGGGACACCGGGGAGCTGTTTTTT
few . TRBJ2-7 TRBV28 CASQRGKGYEQYF TGTGCCAGCCAACGGGGGAAGGGCTACGAGCAGTACTTC
few . TRBJ1-3 TRBV7-2 CASSASGVHSGNTIYF TGTGCCAGCAGCGCGTCCGGGGTCCACTCTGGAAACACCATATATTTT
. . TRBJ2-4 TRBV25-1 CASSGLGKNIQYF TGTGCCAGCAGCGGACTCGGCAAAAACATTCAGTACTTC
. TRBD2 TRBJ2-1 TRBV7-3 CASSLSPLAAYNEQFF TGTGCCAGCAGCTTATCCCCCCTAGCGGCATACAATGAGCAGTTCTTC
few . TRBJ2-3 TRBV11-2 CASSVRLGGGPPDTQYF TGTGCCAGCAGCGTCCGCTTAGGGGGAGGACCCCCGGATACGCAGTATTTT
. . TRBJ1-2 TRBV6-5 CASSYSEAGGYGYTF TGTGCCAGCAGTTACTCGGAGGCAGGAGGCTATGGCTACACCTTC
. . TRBJ2-1 TRBV20-1 CSVTRGPTNEQFF TGCAGTGTCACCCGCGGTCCTACCAATGAGCAGTTCTTC
few . TRBJ1-2 TRBV27 CASSTGGEGYTF TGTGCCAGCAGTACGGGAGGAGAGGGCTACACCTTC
few . TRBJ2-2 TRBV6-1 CASSDSAGGELFF TGTGCCAGCAGTGATTCAGCGGGCGGGGAGCTGTTTTTT
. . TRBJ1-1 TRBV13 CASSLGRGAGVGNTEAFF TGTGCCAGCAGCTTAGGCCGTGGGGCAGGGGTGGGGAACACTGAAGCTTTCTTT
few . TRBJ1-2 TRBV6-5 CASSYLGPGSYGYTF TGTGCCAGCAGTTACCTCGGACCCGGCAGCTATGGCTACACCTTC
few . TRBJ2-7 TRBV29-1 CSVALGRGRSYEQYF TGCAGCGTTGCCTTGGGCAGGGGCCGTTCCTACGAGCAGTACTTC
many . TRBJ1-4 TRBV7-2 CASSRGPVRGTDEKLFF TGTGCCAGCAGCCGCGGGCCGGTGCGGGGTACGGATGAAAAACTGTTTTTT
many TRBD1 TRBJ2-1 TRBV7-9 CASRDSGQDSYNEQFF TGTGCCAGCAGGGATTCGGGACAGGACTCCTACAATGAGCAGTTCTTC
. TRBD1 TRBJ1-4 TRBV28 CASRGQGAYEKLFF TGTGCCAGCAGGGGACAGGGGGCTTATGAAAAACTGTTTTTT
few TRBD2 TRBJ2-7 TRBV30 CAQSGSPHYEQYF TGTGCCCAAAGCGGGAGTCCCCACTACGAGCAGTACTTC
few . TRBJ2-5 TRBV6-6 CASNWGVGETQYF TGTGCCAGCAACTGGGGGGTGGGAGAGACCCAGTACTTC
. TRBD1 TRBJ1-4 TRBV28 CASSLWTGANEKLFF TGTGCCAGCAGTTTATGGACAGGGGCCAATGAAAAACTGTTTTTT